This T cell receptor beta chain was observed in a study of human T cells and chemical hapten exposure (TCRdb year 2021). Some background on the complete study: For sensitization, 2% DPC in acetone was applied to a 2 cm by 2 cm area of upper inner arm skin. The libraries were sequenced as a pool, and the TCR yield per sample differed mostly because of small variations in library volumes within the pool. Throughout the roughly 23-week study period, patients were also given weekly therapeutic DPC doses on the scalp. This study followed changes in the peripheral blood TCR repertoire in vivo during primary and secondary sensitization of alopecia patients to the hapten diphenylcyclopropenone (DPC). Blood samples were taken from patients before sensitization (week 0) and at 2, 6 and about 24 weeks after DPC sensitization. Patch testing was done on the upper back using Finn chambers containing 0.01% DPC, and results were scored after 6 days according to International Contact Dermatitis Research Group standards. The mostly female patient cohort included alopecia areata with under or over 50% scalp involvement, alopecia totalis and alopecia universalis. Blood for TCR sequencing was provided by twenty-nine alopecia patients at one to four time points (pre-sensitization, 2, 6 and 24 weeks).

Study-wide conclusions, independent of this receptor: A positive correlation was found between the number of PT1 expanded TCRs and patch test score, with significance reached at thresholds 8, 16 and 32 but not 4. No change with DPC sensitization was found in the number of TCRs above 1 in 1000 frequency, and no evidence of global repertoire structure alterations was found. Expanded TCRs formed significantly more large CDR3 similarity clusters than pre-sensitization or healthy control sets, consistent with antigen-driven responses. Repeated subsampling changed both the strength of the expansion versus patch-test correlation and the threshold at which the correlation became significant. Because all patients had alopecia, a presumed autoimmune disease, the immune response of the patients might differ from that of healthy individuals.

On this clonotype: It lacks a known antigen. No base qualities exist here, and no much larger clone lies one base off it.

The receptor library was made with RACE. TCRdb lists the instrument as NextSeq 500. During library preparation, unique molecular identifiers were attached to individual cDNA molecules so that TCRs could be counted in a quantitative, reproducible way. For every blood RNA sample, sequencing covered both the TCR alpha and TCR beta chains. For the original study's pipeline: The median number of TCRs per sample was 85,000 to 100,000, ranging from 23,224 to 690,600. The Decombinator software suite was used to annotate V, J and CDR3 in the TCR reads. To make PS versus PT1 abundance plots, every sample was subsampled to the same number of TCRs (28,000). TCRs were defined as expanded if absent before sensitization and observed at least eight times at the 2-week time point. TCRdb took the public reads, trimmed them with fastp at Q25, ran MiXCR for clone calling and kept in-frame beta chains. Each entry merges the rows of one CDR3 protein and shows their most common DNA and genes. Here the V and J calls rest on TCRdb's processing, not on the authors' analysis. The sample has 80,000 to 95,000 distinct CDR3 sequences on record, 9.5% to 11% of them singletons. The ten biggest clones cover more than 2% of the sample.

Per the germline V gene, KGHSH is the CDR1 and LQKENI is the CDR2. V and J lose 1 base and 7 bases, and a span of 14 bases separates them. Taken from cysteine to valine, the CDR3 has 14 residues. Just the 42-base CDR3 DNA is kept, in frame starting at base 1. Reading the label with the study, this specimen's time point is: patch test 2, 6 weeks after DPC sensitization. The treatment or condition tag for this specimen amounts to: therapeutic diphenylcyclopropenone sensitization with weekly scalp DPC. Blood at each patch-test visit was drawn before the patch test was applied. To be eligible, patients had to be aged 18 to 70, diagnosed with alopecia and judged suitable for DPC therapy, while pregnant patients were excluded. Unfractionated whole blood was collected in Tempus Blood RNA tubes, and total RNA was extracted from that blood.

This TCR was recovered from a man in his forties with alopecia areata. Some clones in this sample may be carry-over from other donors' samples. Sequences were derived from whole blood, sampled in connection with sensitization to the hapten diphenylcyclopropenone (DPC). The chain joins TRBV18 to TRBJ2-7; perhaps TRBD2 is the D gene, with 6 bases matching. The CDR3 protein is CASSPLGDSGEQYV. The nucleotides read TGTGCCAGCTCACCACTTGGGGACTCCGGGGAGCAGTACGTC.